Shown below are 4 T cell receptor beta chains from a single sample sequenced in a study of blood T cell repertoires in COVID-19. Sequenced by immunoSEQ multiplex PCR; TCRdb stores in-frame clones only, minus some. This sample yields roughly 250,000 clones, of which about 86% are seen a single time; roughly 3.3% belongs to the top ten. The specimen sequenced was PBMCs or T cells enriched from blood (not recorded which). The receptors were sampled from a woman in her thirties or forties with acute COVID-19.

CDR3 region: CASSQDFGRSNEQFF. CDR3 in DNA: TGTGCCAGCAGCCAAGATTTCGGGAGAAGCAATGAGCAGTTCTTC. This chain links TRBV14 with TRBJ2-1; TRBD2 might be the D (6 bases). The germline gives CDR1 SGHDN, CDR2 FVKESK. The V gene lost 0 bases and the J gene lost 6 bases, with 12 bases spanning the gap. The CDR3 contains 15 residues.

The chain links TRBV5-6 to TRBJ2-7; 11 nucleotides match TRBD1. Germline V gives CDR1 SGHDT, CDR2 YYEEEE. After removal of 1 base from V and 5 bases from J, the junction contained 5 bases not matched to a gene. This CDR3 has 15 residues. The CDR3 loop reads CASSLYGQGANEQYF. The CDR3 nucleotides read TGTGCCAGCAGCTTGTATGGACAGGGGGCAAACGAGCAGTACTTC.

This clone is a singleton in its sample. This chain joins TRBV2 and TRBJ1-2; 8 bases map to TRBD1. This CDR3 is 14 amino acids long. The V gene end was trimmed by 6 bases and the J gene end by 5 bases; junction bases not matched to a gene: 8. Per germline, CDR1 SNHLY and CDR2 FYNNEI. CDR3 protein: CASRKDRALYGYTF. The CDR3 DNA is TGTGCCAGCAGGAAGGACAGGGCTCTTTATGGCTACACCTTC.

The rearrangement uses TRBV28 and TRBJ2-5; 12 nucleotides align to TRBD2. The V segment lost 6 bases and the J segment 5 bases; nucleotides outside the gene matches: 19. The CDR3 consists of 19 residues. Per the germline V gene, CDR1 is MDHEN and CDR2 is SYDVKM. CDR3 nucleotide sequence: TGTGCCAGCAGACTACGAGGCGTACTAGCGGGAGGAAAAGCCGAGACCCAGTACTTC. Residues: CASRLRGVLAGGKAETQYF. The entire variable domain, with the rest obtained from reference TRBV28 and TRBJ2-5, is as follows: DVKVTQSSRYLVKRTGEKVFLECVQDMDHENMFWYRQDPGLGLRLIYFSYDVKMKEKGDIPEGYSVSREKKERFSLILESASTNQTSMYLCASRLRGVLAGGKAETQYFGPGTRLLVL.